These 30 T cell receptor beta chains share one sample of origin, sequenced in a study of sequential checkpoint blockade in melanoma. Treatment: randomized to nivolumab then ipilimumab (arm A) or the reverse (arm B). TCRdb's table, derived via immunoSEQ multiplex PCR, lists solely in-frame clones and lacks some. The data show fewer than 15,000 clones, roughly 86% seen once. The specimen comprised CD8+ T cells sorted from blood (inferred from file names), sampled from a patient given nivolumab and ipilimumab in sequence. The receptors were gathered from a human donor with melanoma.

V is TRBV2 and J is TRBJ2-1, with 11 bases lining up with TRBD2. After removal of 6 bases from V and 10 bases from J, the junction contained 11 bases not matched to a gene. The CDR3 loop spans 15 amino acids. Germline V CDR1 and CDR2: SNHLY, FYNNEI. The CDR3 sequence is CASRPSSGRPWEQFF. DNA of the CDR3: TGTGCCAGCAGGCCCTCTAGCGGGAGGCCATGGGAGCAGTTCTTC.

This clone has only a few counts. This chain links TRBV4-1 with TRBJ2-7; 8 positions match TRBD1. Germline values: CDR1 MGHRA, CDR2 YSYEKL. The CDR3 is 16 amino acids. The V gene end was trimmed by 5 bases and the J gene end by 6 bases; junction bases not matched to a gene: 15. This CDR3 is CASSYGGPGGASEQYF. The CDR3 nucleotides are TGCGCCAGCAGCTACGGAGGGCCAGGGGGCGCGTCCGAGCAGTACTTC.

The chain is built from TRBV18 and TRBJ1-3; 11 positions agree with TRBD1. This CDR3 has 15 residues. The germline CDR1 and CDR2 sequences are KGHSH and LQKENI. The ends lost 4 bases at V and 4 bases at J; junction bases unmatched: 3. CDR3 protein: CASSLDRGPGNTIYF. CDR3 DNA sequence: TGTGCCAGCTCACTGGACAGGGGGCCCGGAAACACCATATATTTT.

V and J are TRBV9 and TRBJ2-3, with 8 bases fitting TRBD1. The CDR3 sequence is 15 residues long. Germline CDR1 is SGDLS and CDR2 is YYNGEE. V shed 3 bases, J shed 4 bases, and the junction held 7 bases outside the gene matches. CDR3 sequence (DNA): TGTGCCAGCAGCGGAGACGGACAGGGTCCAGATACGCAGTATTTT. It yields the protein CASSGDGQGPDTQYF.

The chain links TRBV7-6 to TRBJ2-3; TRBD2 agrees at 11 bases. J was trimmed by 0 bases and V by 1 base; bases with no gene match: 9. CDR3 length: 19 amino acids. Germline CDR1 reads SGHVS; CDR2 reads FNYEAQ. The CDR3 protein is CASSLEGGLAGTSTDTQYF. The CDR3 coding sequence is TGTGCCAGCAGCTTAGAAGGAGGACTAGCGGGTACTAGCACAGATACGCAGTATTTT.

The V and J genes are TRBV28 and TRBJ2-1, with D tentatively TRBD1 (6 bases). Germline V CDR1 and CDR2: MDHEN, SYDVKM. The CDR3 contains 14 residues. The ends were cut back, 8 bases at V and 6 bases at J, with 17 bases in the middle. CDR3 DNA sequence: TGTGCCAGCCGTCCCGCGACAGGTTCCAATGAGCAGTTCTTC. It yields the protein CASRPATGSNEQFF.

This chain connects TRBV6-5 to TRBJ1-5, with TRBD1 identical over 8 bases. Unmatched junction bases numbered 10, after V lost 6 bases and J lost 6 bases. Germline loops: CDR1 MNHEY, CDR2 SVGAGI. The CDR3 has 15 residues. CDR3 residues: CASSPDRGVFQPQHF. CDR3 nucleotides: TGTGCCAGCAGCCCCGACAGGGGTGTATTTCAGCCCCAGCATTTT.

As concerns this clone: One end of the junction fails to match germline, which may point to a read error. The rearrangement joins TRBV4-1 to TRBJ1-5; D is unclear. The CDR3 has 15 residues. Germline values: CDR1 MGHRA, CDR2 YSYEKL. This chain's CDR3 is CASSEDGWRGQPQHF. The CDR3 DNA follows: TGCGCCAGCAGCGAAGACGGGTGGCGGGGTCAGCCCCAGCATTTT.

This sequence joins TRBV5-6 and TRBJ2-1; 9 nucleotides agree with TRBD2. The V gene end was trimmed by 5 bases and the J gene end by 1 base; junction bases not matched to a gene: 10. The CDR3 consists of 17 residues. Looked up from germline, CDR1 is SGHDT and CDR2 is YYEEEE. As DNA, the CDR3 is TGTGCCAGCAGTCCTGATAGCGGGGGCCCTTCCTACAATGAGCAGTTCTTC. Amino acid sequence: CASSPDSGGPSYNEQFF.

The rearrangement links TRBV11-3 to TRBJ2-7; D is ambiguous. V was clipped by 2 bases and J by 0 bases, with 5 bases between them. Per germline, CDR1 SGHNT and CDR2 YENEEA. The CDR3 is 13 residues long. This CDR3 is CASSLRSSYEQYF. The CDR3 DNA sequence: TGTGCCAGCAGCTTAAGGAGCTCCTACGAGCAGTACTTC.

The chain is built from TRBV29-1 and TRBJ2-7; 8 bases align to TRBD1. After removal of 6 bases from V and 9 bases from J, the junction contained 7 bases not matched to a gene. CDR1 and CDR2 (germline): SQVTM, ANQGSEA. This CDR3 region has 11 residues. CDR3 nucleotide sequence: TGCAGCGTCCGGACAGGGTTTATGCAGTACTTC. It codes for CSVRTGFMQYF.

The rearrangement uses TRBV7-8 and TRBJ1-1; D remains ambiguous. CDR1 is SGHVS, CDR2 FQNEAQ, per germline. The CDR3 runs to 14 residues. V dropped 5 bases and J dropped 0 bases, with 10 bases sitting between them. CDR3 DNA: TGTGCCAGCAGCCCAGGCTCCATGAACACTGAAGCTTTCTTT. Protein sequence: CASSPGSMNTEAFF.

CDR3 nucleotide sequence: TGTGCCAGCAGCCCGGCGGGACGGCCTGTTCCCTACGAGCAGTACTTC. This codes for CASSPAGRPVPYEQYF. The chain is built from TRBV9 and TRBJ2-7, with a possible D match to TRBD2 (6 bases). CDR1 is SGDLS and CDR2 is YYNGEE in the germline V gene. The V end lost 4 bases, the J end lost 2 bases, and 19 bases lay between the germline ends. This CDR3 spans 16 amino acids.

The chain employs TRBV15 and TRBJ2-1; 9 nucleotides match TRBD2. Trimming removed 1 base from V and 4 bases from J; junction bases left unmatched: 11. Germline CDR1 and CDR2: LNHNV and YYDKDF (reference sequence). CDR3 length: 18 residues. The CDR3 here is CATSRGRLTSGYYNEQFF. The CDR3 DNA reads TGTGCCACCAGCAGAGGTCGACTAACTAGCGGGTATTACAATGAGCAGTTCTTC.

This chain connects TRBV28 to TRBJ2-7; TRBD2 matches at 10 bases. Unmatched junction bases numbered 3, after V lost 5 bases and J lost 2 bases. Per germline, CDR1 MDHEN and CDR2 SYDVKM. This CDR3 has 14 amino acids. The DNA of the CDR3 is TGTGCCAGCAGTCCAAGCGGGAGGGCCTACGAGCAGTACTTC. Translated, it gives CASSPSGRAYEQYF.

The chain employs TRBV11-2 and TRBJ1-1; tentatively, D is TRBD1 (5 bases). V dropped 10 bases and J dropped 1 base, with 16 bases sitting between them. CDR1 is SGHAT, CDR2 FQNNGV, per germline. CDR3 length: 14 amino acids. The CDR3 loop is CATVVWGPNTEAFF. DNA of the CDR3: TGTGCCACCGTAGTATGGGGCCCGAACACTGAAGCTTTCTTT.

This clone has only one observation. J is TRBJ2-2 and V is TRBV9; no definite D call. Germline V gene sequence: CDR1 SGDLS, CDR2 YYNGEE. The CDR3 loop spans 14 amino acids. V lost 0 bases and J lost 3, with 6 bases in between. The CDR3 sequence is CASSVGSDTGELFF. CDR3 DNA: TGTGCCAGCAGCGTAGGGTCGGACACCGGGGAGCTGTTTTTT.

This sequence joins TRBV19 and TRBJ2-1; TRBD2 aligns across 8 bases. The germline V gene encodes CDR1 LNHDA and CDR2 SQIVND (reference sequence). The CDR3 totals 15 residues. V trimming: 3 bases; J trimming: 6 bases; junction bases outside the gene matches: 7. This CDR3 is CASSIGAGAGNEQFF. CDR3 nucleotide sequence: TGTGCCAGTAGTATCGGAGCGGGAGCGGGCAATGAGCAGTTCTTC. The full variable domain, completed using reference TRBV19 and TRBJ2-1, is DGGITQSPKYLFRKEGQNVTLSCEQNLNHDAMYWYRQDPGQGLRLIYYSQIVNDFQKGDIAEGYSVSREKKESFPLTVTSAQKNPTAFYLCASSIGAGAGNEQFFGPGTRLTVL.

V gene TRBV30 combines with J gene TRBJ2-7; 9 bases are shared with TRBD2. V dropped 3 bases and J dropped 6; count of bases not matched to a gene: 9. Germline CDR1 reads GTSNPN; CDR2 reads SVGIG (reference sequence). There are 14 residues in the CDR3. The CDR3 sequence is CAWRLAGSPGEQYF. In nucleotides, the CDR3 is TGTGCCTGGAGGCTAGCGGGATCACCGGGCGAGCAGTACTTC.

The genes are TRBV4-1 and TRBJ2-7; TRBD2 agrees at 7 bases. The germline gives CDR1 MGHRA, CDR2 YSYEKL. J gave up 1 base and V 3 bases, and 6 bases lay outside the gene matches. This CDR3 is 15 amino acids long. CDR3 amino acids: CASSHGGEGSYEQYF. The CDR3 bases are TGCGCCAGCAGCCATGGGGGGGAGGGGTCCTACGAGCAGTACTTC.

The chain employs TRBV30 and TRBJ1-4, with D unresolved. Trimming removed 5 bases from V and 4 bases from J, with 11 bases in between. Germline V CDR1 and CDR2: GTSNPN, SVGIG (reference sequence). The CDR3 has 13 amino acids. In DNA form, the CDR3 reads TGTGCCTGGCCACGGGTATTTAATGAAAAACTGTTTTTT. Translated: CAWPRVFNEKLFF.

This chain links TRBV19 with TRBJ1-6; TRBD1 agrees at 9 bases. Germline V gives CDR1 LNHDA, CDR2 SQIVND (reference sequence). CDR3 length: 15 amino acids. The trim removed 5 bases at V and 6 bases at J, leaving 5 bases unmatched. The CDR3 protein is CASSYRGRSNSPLHF. Here the CDR3 DNA reads TGTGCCAGTAGTTACAGGGGGCGCAGTAATTCACCCCTCCACTTT.

The CDR3 sequence: CASRTGGANTEAFF. The CDR3 DNA is TGTGCCAGCAGGACGGGCGGGGCAAACACTGAAGCTTTCTTT. V gene TRBV13 combines with J gene TRBJ1-1; weak D call: TRBD1 (5 bases). Germline CDR1 is PRHDT and CDR2 is FYEKMQ (reference sequence). The CDR3 runs to 14 residues. V was clipped by 6 bases and J by 2 bases, with 13 bases between them.

The rearrangement joins TRBV7-9 to TRBJ2-3; TRBD2 aligns across 13 bases. This CDR3 comprises 15 residues. Trimming removed 5 bases from V and 6 bases from J; junction bases left unmatched: 5. The V gene's germline CDR1 is SEHNR and CDR2 FQNEAQ (reference sequence). The chain's CDR3 is CASSTGLAGVDTQYF. CDR3 bases: TGTGCCAGCAGCACAGGACTAGCGGGAGTGGATACGCAGTATTTT.

The chain links TRBV4-2 to TRBJ2-3; TRBD1 is a possible D gene (5 bases). The CDR3 runs to 16 residues. Per germline, CDR1 LGHNA and CDR2 YNFKEQ. The ends were cut back, 1 base at V and 0 bases at J, with 11 bases in the middle. The CDR3 DNA reads TGTGCCAGCAGCCAAGTGATTAGGGGTAGCACAGATACGCAGTATTTT. Translated, it gives CASSQVIRGSTDTQYF.

This clone showed up just a few times. This sequence joins TRBV27 and TRBJ2-6; D call uncertain. The germline V and J ends were trimmed by 3 bases and 0 bases, with 6 bases remaining between them. Germline CDR1 reads MNHEY; CDR2 reads SMNVEV (reference sequence). The CDR3 consists of 15 residues. The CDR3 nucleotides are TGTGCCAGCAGTTTTGGGCTCTCTGGGGCCAACGTCCTGACTTTC. Translated: CASSFGLSGANVLTF.

V gene TRBV28 combines with J gene TRBJ2-7, with D unresolved. Germline values: CDR1 MDHEN, CDR2 SYDVKM. V shed 3 bases and J shed 5 bases, with 5 bases lying between them. CDR3 length equals 11 residues. The CDR3 DNA is TGTGCCAGCAGTTTTTCCGACGAGCAGTACTTC. It is translated as CASSFSDEQYF.

The sample holds one count of this clone. The chain recombines TRBV9 with TRBJ2-3; TRBD2 might be the D (6 bases). With 0 bases removed from V and 0 bases from J, the gap between germline ends came to 20 bases. The CDR3 is made up of 19 amino acids. Germline V gene data show CDR1 as SGDLS and CDR2 as YYNGEE. CDR3 loop: CASSVVGGLGRRSTDTQYF. The CDR3 coding sequence is TGTGCCAGCAGCGTAGTTGGGGGGTTAGGGAGACGAAGCACAGATACGCAGTATTTT.

The J gene is TRBJ2-7, the V gene TRBV2, with TRBD1 matching over 7 bases. Germline V gene data show CDR1 as SNHLY and CDR2 as FYNNEI. CDR3 size: 12 residues. Trimming cost V 7 bases and J 4 bases; bases outside gene matches: 4. As DNA, the CDR3 is TGTGCCAGCACCCCGACAGGGTACGAGCAGTACTTC. Translated, it gives CASTPTGYEQYF.

This rearrangement joins TRBV5-4 to TRBJ2-1, with 7 bases fitting TRBD2. Germline V gene sequence: CDR1 SGHNT, CDR2 YYREEE (reference sequence). The CDR3 runs 13 residues. Trimming took 4 bases from V and 13 from J; bases not matched to a gene: 11. DNA for the CDR3: TGTGCCAGCAGCGAAACCGGCCAGCGGGGACAGTTCTTC. Translated, it gives CASSETGQRGQFF.